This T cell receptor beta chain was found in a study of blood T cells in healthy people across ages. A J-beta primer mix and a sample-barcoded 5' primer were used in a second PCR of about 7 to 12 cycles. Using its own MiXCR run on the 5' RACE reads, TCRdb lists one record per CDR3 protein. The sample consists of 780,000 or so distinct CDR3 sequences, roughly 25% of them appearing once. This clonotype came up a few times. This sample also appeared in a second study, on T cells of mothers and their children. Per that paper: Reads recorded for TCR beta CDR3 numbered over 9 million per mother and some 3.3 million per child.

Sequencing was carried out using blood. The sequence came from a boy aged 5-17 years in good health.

CDR3 bases: TGCAGTGCTAGGAGACCTGACGGCTACGAGCAGTACTTC. Translated: CSARRPDGYEQYF. The J gene is TRBJ2-7, the V gene TRBV20-1, with no clear D. This CDR3 comprises 13 residues. V dropped 3 bases and J dropped 3 bases, with 12 bases sitting between them. Looked up from germline, CDR1 is DFQATT and CDR2 is SNEGSKA (reference sequence).